This record covers a single T cell receptor (beta chain). The data belong to a study of monozygotic twins with inflammatory bowel disease. TCRdb re-called the 5' RACE reads and shows each CDR3 protein once, DNA omitted. The sample spans about 110,000 distinct CDR3 sequences; the ten largest clones claim roughly an eighth. Germline V gene lookup returns CDR1 SGHTA and CDR2 FQGNSA. The CDR3 is made up of 15 amino acids. Each donor supplied more than 2 ml of blood. Sequences were obtained from blood. The chain carries TRBV7-2 and TRBJ2-5. The source is a human donor with ulcerative colitis or Crohn's disease, or a healthy co-twin of an affected twin (not recorded which). CDR3 region: CASSLNIGNQETQYF.